This TCR beta chain derives from a study of T cell repertoires in cytomegalovirus infection (dated by TCRdb to about 2019). Context from the whole study: The peptide stimulations were aimed at well-studied HLA-B-restricted epitopes as well as recently identified HLA-C-restricted CMV epitopes, whose presentation resists viral immunomodulation. Donor HLA type was relevant to the analysis, as public TCR beta signatures indicated carriage of CMV infection together with the matching HLA type. The investigation overall reported the following: The ex vivo response was dominated by HLA-C-restricted CMV-specific TCR beta clonotypes, and the single most frequent clonotype in two of eight donors was supplied by these HLA-C-restricted clonotypes. In both this cohort and an independent cohort of more than 350 donors, the cumulative frequency of public TCR beta family members distinguished carriers of CMV infection plus the relevant HLA type.

Per the publication, the treatment or condition label means: in vitro stimulation with specific CMV peptide epitopes to enrich CMV-specific T cells. V is cut back by 5 bases and J by 0 bases, with 4 bases in the junction unmatched. For CDR1 and CDR2, the germline V gene (reference sequence) lists LNHNV and YYDKDF. Inclusive of the bounding cysteine and phenylalanine, the CDR3 is 15 residues long. The sequence is cut down to CDR3 DNA, 45 bases in frame from base 1. The listed sequencing device is Illumina HiSeq 1500. TCRdb ran its own pipeline on the public reads, namely fastp trimming at Q25 and MiXCR clone calling, and kept in-frame beta chains. Rows are unified per CDR3 protein, each entry keeping the most common DNA and genes. Across this sample there are 250,000 to 300,000 distinct CDR3 sequences, with 22% seen only once. Clones ranked in the top ten supply about 20% of the sample. On this clonotype itself: Its antigen is not yet known. Base qualities were left out, and no much larger clone turns up one base away.

Sequencing was performed on cultured PBMCs, taken from culture after CMV antigen stimulation. The rearranged chain carries TRBV15 and TRBJ1-2; 9 central nucleotides agree with TRBD1. The receptor's source is a human donor in good health (CMV status not recorded). Some clones in this sample may be carry-over from other donors' samples. The DNA reads as follows: TGTGCCACCAGCCTGTGGACAGGGGCTAACTATGGCTACACCTTC. Its protein product is CATSLWTGANYGYTF.